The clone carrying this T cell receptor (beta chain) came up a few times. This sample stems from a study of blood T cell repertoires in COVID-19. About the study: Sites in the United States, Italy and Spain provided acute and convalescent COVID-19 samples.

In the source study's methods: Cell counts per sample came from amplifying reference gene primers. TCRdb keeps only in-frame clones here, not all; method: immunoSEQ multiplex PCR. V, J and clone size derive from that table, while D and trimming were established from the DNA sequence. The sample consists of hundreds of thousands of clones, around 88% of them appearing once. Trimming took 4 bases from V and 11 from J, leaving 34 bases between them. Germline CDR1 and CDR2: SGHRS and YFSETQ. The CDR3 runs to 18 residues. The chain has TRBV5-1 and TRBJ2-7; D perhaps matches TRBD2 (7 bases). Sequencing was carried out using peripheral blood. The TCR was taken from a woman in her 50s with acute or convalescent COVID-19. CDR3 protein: CASSHGGNDVQGLRGEYF. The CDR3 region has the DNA TGCGCCAGCAGCCACGGGGGGAATGATGTGCAGGGGCTTCGTGGCGAGTACTTC.